A single sample is the source of the 15 T cell receptor beta chains below, sequenced in a study of T cell responses to AZD1222 COVID-19 vaccine. Profiling relied on immunoSEQ multiplex PCR, and the TCRdb table lists in-frame clones only, not all of them. The table has roughly 150,000 clones, roughly nine tenths seen once; the top ten hold around 6.9%. Sequenced material: peripheral blood, taken on day 0 of AZD1222 vaccination. These receptors originate from an adult in good health.

The rearrangement links TRBV28 to TRBJ2-1; D is tentatively TRBD1 or TRBD2 (5 bases each). CDR3 size: 15 residues. V gave up 4 bases and J gave up 0 bases, with 10 bases separating them. The germline V gene has CDR1 MDHEN and CDR2 SYDVKM. CDR3 nucleotide sequence: TGTGCCAGCAGTTACGAGGGACGCTCCTACAATGAGCAGTTCTTC. It yields the protein CASSYEGRSYNEQFF.

The chain has TRBV7-6 and TRBJ2-5; 9 bases are a match to TRBD2. In germline, CDR1 is SGHVS, CDR2 FNYEAQ. Trimming cost V 1 base and J 4 bases; bases outside gene matches: 10. The CDR3 runs 17 residues. The chain's CDR3 is CASSLVPAGGKRETQYF. DNA for the CDR3: TGTGCCAGCAGCTTAGTCCCAGCGGGGGGTAAGAGAGAGACCCAGTACTTC.

The chain employs TRBV15 and TRBJ2-3; 8 nucleotides align to TRBD2. J gave up 0 bases and V 0 bases, and 20 bases lay outside the gene matches. This CDR3 is built from 22 residues. Germline V gene data show CDR1 as LNHNV and CDR2 as YYDKDF (reference sequence). The chain's CDR3 is CATSRDRLSTPSAGGSTDTQYF. CDR3 nucleotide sequence: TGTGCCACCAGCAGAGATCGCCTCTCGACACCCTCGGCGGGGGGTAGCACAGATACGCAGTATTTT.

The rearrangement links TRBV6-5 to TRBJ2-5, with 7 nucleotides matching TRBD1. Germline lookup yields CDR1 MNHEY and CDR2 SVGAGI. The CDR3 contains 13 residues. Trimming at V came to 10 bases and at J to 3 bases, leaving 8 bases not matched to a gene. CDR3 DNA sequence: TGTGCCACCCGAAGGGACAGAAAAGAGACCCAGTACTTC. Residues: CATRRDRKETQYF.

The chain employs TRBV6-1 and TRBJ1-2; the D gene is possibly TRBD1 (6 bases). The CDR3 length is 14 residues. Germline lookup yields CDR1 MNHNS and CDR2 SASEGT. Trimming left V 2 bases short and J 4 bases short, with 11 bases between. The CDR3 spells CASSELGGAYGYTF. The CDR3 nucleotides read TGTGCCAGCAGTGAACTCGGGGGCGCCTATGGCTACACCTTC.

The rearrangement joins TRBV4-1 to TRBJ1-2, with TRBD1 as a possible D gene (6 bases). V shed 2 bases and J shed 8 bases, with 12 bases lying between them. The germline V gene encodes CDR1 MGHRA and CDR2 YSYEKL. This CDR3 is built from 13 residues. The CDR3 loop reads CASSQTGHWGYTF. The CDR3 DNA sequence: TGCGCCAGCAGCCAAACGGGACATTGGGGCTACACCTTC.

The rearrangement joins TRBV6-2 or TRBV6-3 to TRBJ2-1; 9 bases match TRBD1. The CDR3 spans 15 residues. Germline V gene lookup returns CDR1 MNHEY and CDR2 SVGEGT. The junction had 1 base not matched to a gene; V was cut back by 0 bases and J by 4 bases. DNA of the CDR3: TGTGCCAGCAGTTACTCCGGGACAGGGTACAATGAGCAGTTCTTC. Translated, it gives CASSYSGTGYNEQFF.

The chain couples TRBV10-2 to TRBJ2-2, with TRBD1 matching 7 bases. The CDR3 totals 18 residues. Germline V gene lookup returns CDR1 WSHSY and CDR2 SAAADI. Unmatched junction bases numbered 10, after V lost 2 bases and J lost 1 base. CDR3 residues: CASSERQGGRRNTGELFF. The CDR3 bases are TGCGCCAGCAGTGAGAGACAGGGTGGTCGACGGAACACCGGGGAGCTGTTTTTT.

The chain couples TRBV4-1 to TRBJ2-7; maybe TRBD1 (6 bases). Germline V lookup: CDR1 MGHRA, CDR2 YSYEKL. The CDR3 contains 15 residues. The V and J ends lost 1 base and 2 bases respectively, with 12 bases between them. The CDR3 nucleotides are TGCGCCAGCAGCCAAGCCTCCAGGGGTGCCTACGAGCAGTACTTC. Its translation: CASSQASRGAYEQYF.

The chain combines TRBV7-9 with TRBJ2-7, with 7 bases that match TRBD2. J gave up 5 bases and V 6 bases, and 13 bases lay outside the gene matches. The CDR3 runs 15 residues. Germline V gives CDR1 SEHNR, CDR2 FQNEAQ (reference sequence). CDR3 region: CASSPPGGGRDEQYF. CDR3 bases: TGTGCCAGCAGTCCCCCGGGGGGAGGGCGCGACGAGCAGTACTTC. The full variable domain, rest sourced from reference TRBV7-9 and TRBJ2-7, is DTGVSQNPRHKITKRGQNVTFRCDPISEHNRLYWYRQTLGQGPEFLTYFQNEAQLEKSRLLSDRFSAERPKGSFSTLEIQRTEQGDSAMYLCASSPPGGGRDEQYFGPGTRLTVT.

The chain combines TRBV30 with TRBJ1-1, with TRBD1 as a possible D gene (6 bases). V was shortened by 3 bases and J by 7 bases, with 18 bases between the two germline ends. The CDR3 runs 14 residues. Germline values: CDR1 GTSNPN, CDR2 SVGIG (reference sequence). Here the CDR3 reads CAWSGSGGGHEAFF. In DNA form, the CDR3 reads TGTGCCTGGAGCGGCTCGGGCGGGGGACATGAAGCTTTCTTT.

V is TRBV7-8 and J is TRBJ2-1; TRBD2 agrees at 8 bases. With V trimmed by 6 bases and J by 2 bases, 15 bases remained unmatched. The V gene's germline CDR1 is SGHVS and CDR2 FQNEAQ. There are 18 residues in the CDR3. CDR3 nucleotides: TGTGCCAGCAGACCCAGCGGGAGAATAACCAGCACCTACAATGAGCAGTTCTTC. This translates into CASRPSGRITSTYNEQFF.

This rearrangement joins TRBV13 to TRBJ2-5, with 13 positions matching TRBD2. Trimming removed 4 bases from V and 3 bases from J; junction bases left unmatched: 2. The length of the CDR3 is 15 residues. Germline V gene sequence: CDR1 PRHDT, CDR2 FYEKMQ (reference sequence). CDR3: CASSSGLAGEETQYF. The CDR3 DNA follows: TGTGCCAGCAGCTCCGGACTAGCGGGGGAAGAGACCCAGTACTTC.

This clone was seen just once. The chain recombines TRBV7-2 with TRBJ2-1, with a tentative D call TRBD2 (7 bases). The CDR3 is 15 residues long. V was pared by 4 bases and J by 8 bases, with 18 bases between. Germline assignment: CDR1 SGHTA and CDR2 FQGNSA. The CDR3 loop is CASSSKGGGTHEQFF. The CDR3 DNA is TGTGCCAGCAGCTCAAAGGGGGGGGGCACCCATGAGCAGTTCTTC.

The rearrangement joins TRBV7-2 to TRBJ2-1; no clear D gene. Trimming removed 1 base from V and 5 bases from J, with 9 bases in between. The CDR3 sequence is 14 residues long. Germline loops: CDR1 SGHTA, CDR2 FQGNSA. CDR3 loop: CASSLDSGDNEQFF. CDR3 in DNA: TGTGCCAGCAGCTTAGACTCAGGAGACAATGAGCAGTTCTTC.